This TCR beta chain emerged from a study of T cells in Graves' hyperthyroidism and ophthalmopathy. With 1 base removed from V and 5 bases from J, the gap between germline ends came to 14 bases. The CDR3 covers 15 residues. This clonotype was counted many times. RNA transcripts yielded amplified TCR beta CDR3 regions. First-round RT-PCR of the TCR CDR3 relied on the HTBI primer set. MiXCR was run by TCRdb on the multiplex PCR reads, yielding one entry per CDR3 protein. The data contain over 300,000 distinct CDR3 sequences, roughly 13% of them singletons. The chain couples TRBV12-3 or TRBV12-4 to TRBJ1-1; D may be TRBD1 (6 bases). The TCR was taken from a woman aged 35 to 49 with Graves' ophthalmopathy. The sequenced material came from blood. For the CDR3, the DNA is TGTGCCAGCAGTTTAGTCCCCGAGGGGGGGACTGAAGCTTTCTTT. Protein sequence: CASSLVPEGGTEAFF.